This TCR beta chain was sequenced during a study of T cell clonotyping in hematopoietic cell transplantation. Study-wide background: Cytoreduction preceded collection of pretransplant recipient samples. General observations from the study: Graft donor and pretransplant recipient Inverse Simpson Index values predicted broader posttransplant TCR diversity. At the given depth, recipient repertoires were over 95% de novo clonotypes.

Repertoires were generated with immunoSEQ multiplex PCR, while TCRdb's copy carries only in-frame clones and drops some. The sample has about 76,000 clones; 90% to 97% are singletons. The germline gives CDR1 MNHEY, CDR2 SVGAGI. The CDR3 has 13 residues. Trimming took off 7 bases at V and 6 bases at J, with 16 bases between the two ends. The time point was: recipient sample about 28 days before transplant, after cytoreduction. With respect to this clone: Its target is unknown.

This chain joins TRBV6-5 and TRBJ2-7; the D gene is possibly TRBD1 (6 bases). Sequencing was performed on peripheral blood mononuclear cells, taken before stem cell transplant. The TCR sequence derives from a woman aged 45 to 65 with acute myeloid leukemia. Some clones in this sample may be carry-over from other donors' samples. The CDR3: CASNLNRVAEQYF. Written as DNA, the CDR3 is TGTGCCAGCAACCTAAACAGGGTTGCCGAGCAGTACTTC.